One and the same sample provided the 13 T cell receptor beta chains below, sequenced in a study of blood T cell repertoires in COVID-19. Sequenced by immunoSEQ multiplex PCR; TCRdb stores in-frame clones only, minus some. The table records around 260,000 clones, about 90% of them present only once. The source material was peripheral blood. All receptors derive from a woman in her thirties or forties who had recovered from COVID-19.

The V and J genes are TRBV29-1 and TRBJ2-4, with no clear D. This CDR3 comprises 12 residues. Between the trimmed V and J ends, which lost 4 bases and 4 bases, there was a span of 8 bases. Germline loops: CDR1 SQVTM, CDR2 ANQGSEA. The CDR3, as DNA: TGCAGCGTTGTTGAGAGTAAAAACATTCAGTACTTC. It codes for CSVVESKNIQYF.

This chain joins TRBV6-5 and TRBJ1-1; D is unclear. The CDR3 spans 13 residues. The germline V gene encodes CDR1 MNHEY and CDR2 SVGAGI. V was pared by 7 bases and J by 2 bases, with 11 bases between. This chain's CDR3 is CASTNPGNTEAFF. In DNA, the CDR3 is TGTGCCAGCACCAACCCAGGTAACACTGAAGCTTTCTTT.

The sample holds a few counts of this clone. The chain uses TRBV9 and TRBJ2-6; D perhaps matches TRBD1 (6 bases). The V and J ends lost 0 bases and 2 bases respectively, with 6 bases between them. From germline, CDR1 is SGDLS and CDR2 YYNGEE. The CDR3 spans 15 residues. The CDR3 loop is CASSVEGAGANVLTF. The CDR3 coding sequence is TGTGCCAGCAGCGTAGAGGGGGCTGGGGCCAACGTCCTGACTTTC.

The chain couples TRBV7-3 to TRBJ2-5; D is perhaps TRBD2 (5 bases). V gave up 3 bases and J gave up 5 bases, with 16 bases separating them. Looked up from germline, CDR1 is SGHTA and CDR2 is FQGTGA. The CDR3 loop spans 15 amino acids. CDR3 in amino acids: CASSLALGGVETQYF. CDR3 coding DNA: TGTGCCAGCAGCTTGGCCCTCGGAGGTGTGGAGACCCAGTACTTC.

The chain couples TRBV5-8 to TRBJ1-6; D ambiguous. Trimming cost V 4 bases and J 10 bases, with 6 bases left between them. Germline V lookup: CDR1 SGHTS, CDR2 YDEGEE. The CDR3 runs 11 residues. The CDR3: CASSVTSPLHF. CDR3 coding DNA: TGTGCCAGCAGCGTAACATCACCCCTCCACTTT.

This clone has a single count. The chain employs TRBV18 and TRBJ2-7; tentative D call: TRBD1 (5 bases). The germline CDR1 and CDR2 sequences are KGHSH and LQKENI. V was shortened by 5 bases and J by 5 bases, with 19 bases between the two germline ends. The CDR3 runs to 15 residues. The CDR3 bases are TGTGCCAGCTCAGCGCCGGGTCAGGGTACCCACGAGCAGTACTTC. This codes for CASSAPGQGTHEQYF. Variable domain in full (rest from reference TRBV18 and TRBJ2-7): NAGVMQNPRHLVRRRGQEARLRCSPMKGHSHVYWYRQLPEEGLKFMVYLQKENIIDESGMPKERFSAEFPKEGPSILRIQQVVRGDSAAYFCASSAPGQGTHEQYFGPGTRLTVT.

As concerns this clone: At one end, the junction sequence differs from germline, possibly due to a read error. The V gene is TRBV27, the J gene TRBJ1-1; possibly TRBD1 for D (6 bases). The CDR3 runs to 12 residues. Germline values: CDR1 MNHEY, CDR2 SMNVEV (reference sequence). This CDR3 reads CASSPRGGGTLF. The CDR3 bases are TGTGCCAGCAGTCCTCGAGGGGGGGGAACTCTATTT.

This sequence joins TRBV3-1 (or the pseudogene TRBV3-2) and TRBJ2-7; 10 nucleotides line up with TRBD1. With 4 bases clipped from V and 2 bases from J, the junction kept 2 bases outside the gene matches. Germline V lookup: CDR1 LGHDT, CDR2 YNNKEL (reference sequence). The CDR3 length is 14 residues. CDR3 bases: TGTGCCAGCAGCCGGGACAGGGGAACCTACGAGCAGTACTTC. Protein sequence: CASSRDRGTYEQYF.

This rearrangement joins TRBV28 to TRBJ2-7, with D possibly being TRBD2 (7 bases). V was shortened by 5 bases and J by 6 bases, with 17 bases between the two germline ends. The CDR3 spans 14 residues. CDR1 is MDHEN, CDR2 SYDVKM, per germline. DNA for the CDR3: TGTGCCAGCAGTCCGACGGGGGGCGCCGGCGAGCAGTACTTC. Its protein is CASSPTGGAGEQYF. Supplemented by reference TRBV28 and TRBJ2-7, the full variable domain reads DVKVTQSSRYLVKRTGEKVFLECVQDMDHENMFWYRQDPGLGLRLIYFSYDVKMKEKGDIPEGYSVSREKKERFSLILESASTNQTSMYLCASSPTGGAGEQYFGPGTRLTVT.

The chain is built from TRBV14 and TRBJ1-2, with D tentatively TRBD1 (5 bases). Germline CDR1 and CDR2: SGHDN and FVKESK. CDR3 size: 19 residues. Trimming took off 1 base at V and 3 bases at J, with 24 bases between the two ends. The CDR3 loop is CASSQGLGAGQGIDYGYTF. As DNA, the CDR3 is TGTGCCAGCAGCCAAGGGTTGGGTGCGGGGCAGGGAATCGACTATGGCTACACCTTC.

The genes are TRBV5-4 and TRBJ2-1, with TRBD2 identical over 14 bases. The CDR3 spans 17 residues. Per the germline V gene, CDR1 is SGHNT and CDR2 is YYREEE (reference sequence). V shed 3 bases and J 6 bases; nucleotides not matched to a gene: 8. CDR3 DNA sequence: TGTGCCAGCAGCTCGGCGGGACTAGCGGGGGAGATCAATGAGCAGTTCTTC. Translating it yields CASSSAGLAGEINEQFF.

This chain connects TRBV9 to TRBJ2-2, with D perhaps matching TRBD2 (6 bases). The CDR3 loop spans 16 amino acids. The germline gives CDR1 SGDLS, CDR2 YYNGEE. The V end was cut by 4 bases, the J end by 7 bases, with 20 bases between. For the CDR3, the DNA is TGTGCCAGCAGCCCTGGAGGGGCAGGTGGAGTCGGGGAGCTGTTTTTT. This gives the protein CASSPGGAGGVGELFF.

The V gene is TRBV4-3, the J gene TRBJ1-1; a weak D match, TRBD1 (5 bases). This CDR3 region has 16 residues. Germline CDR1 LGHNA, CDR2 YSLEER. Trimming stripped 4 bases from V and 4 bases from J, with 19 bases between. CDR3 DNA sequence: TGCGCCAGCAGCCCTTACCTACAGGTCTTCGGCACTGAAGCTTTCTTT. This gives the protein CASSPYLQVFGTEAFF.